A selection of T cell receptor beta chains follows, all from one sample in a study of regulatory T cells in long-lasting Graves disease. TCRdb used MiXCR to reprocess the multiplex PCR reads, holding one entry per CDR3 protein. The top ten hold roughly 20% of the sample, which has approximately 400,000 distinct CDR3 sequences, roughly 20% seen once. Specimen: peripheral blood mononuclear cells (PBMCs), collected when the disease was refractory, from a patient treated with antithyroid drugs. The receptors originated from a female donor with Graves disease. CDR3s include the opening cysteine and the closing phenylalanine or tryptophan. The D gene is left open where the match is weak. The size entry is marked missing in some rows and otherwise reads once, few, many or a size class.

V gene,clone size,J gene,D gene,CDR3 protein,CDR3 DNA
TRBV20-1,many,TRBJ2-5,-,CSANGRNQETQYF,TGCAGTGCCAACGGACGGAACCAAGAGACCCAGTACTTC
TRBV7-6,-,TRBJ2-3,-,CASSSTPGGDTQYF,TGTGCCAGCAGCTCAACACCAGGTGGAGATACGCAGTATTTT
TRBV19,-,TRBJ1-2,TRBD1,CASSIFAIDRVRNYGYTF,TGTGCCAGTAGTATATTTGCCATCGACAGGGTTCGCAACTATGGCTACACCTTC
TRBV10-3,few,TRBJ2-7,TRBD1,CAISFGQGHEQYF,TGTGCCATCAGTTTTGGACAGGGCCACGAGCAGTACTTC
TRBV4-3,-,TRBJ2-7,-,CASSKQGRSSYEQYF,TGCGCCAGCAGTAAGCAGGGTAGGTCGTCCTACGAGCAGTACTTC
TRBV11-2,-,TRBJ2-2,-,CASSSLRQVFTGELFF,TGTGCCAGCAGCTCACTCAGACAGGTCTTCACCGGGGAGCTGTTTTTT
TRBV15,-,TRBJ2-7,TRBD2,CATSNHHRTSALYEQYF,TGTGCCACCAGCAACCACCACCGGACTAGCGCCCTTTACGAGCAGTACTTC
TRBV30,many,TRBJ2-4,-,CAARGEDIQYF,TGTGCCGCGAGAGGGGAGGACATTCAGTACTTC
TRBV6-1,few,TRBJ1-5,TRBD1,CASSPWAGQGVDQPQHF,TGTGCCAGCAGTCCCTGGGCCGGACAGGGGGTGGATCAGCCCCAGCATTTT
TRBV6-1,few,TRBJ2-7,-,CASSDSLVPYEQYF,TGTGCCAGCAGTGACTCTCTAGTCCCCTACGAGCAGTACTTC
TRBV7-2,many,TRBJ2-7,TRBD1,CASSRGGTGPYEQYF,TGTGCCAGCAGCCGTGGCGGGACAGGGCCCTACGAGCAGTACTTC
TRBV7-9,-,TRBJ2-2,-,CASLPPGRMESTGELFF,TGTGCCAGCCTCCCGCCGGGACGGATGGAATCCACCGGGGAGCTGTTTTTT
TRBV12-3/TRBV12-4,many,TRBJ2-2,-,CASSFSGTPNTGELFF,TGTGCCAGCAGTTTTTCTGGGACTCCGAACACCGGGGAGCTGTTTTTT
TRBV7-9,few,TRBJ2-7,TRBD2,CASSASFGSGNDEQYF,TGTGCCAGCAGCGCCTCCTTTGGTAGCGGGAATGACGAGCAGTACTTC
TRBV19,-,TRBJ2-1,TRBD2,CASSILAGPTDEQFF,TGTGCCAGTAGTATCCTAGCGGGACCCACGGATGAGCAGTTCTTC
TRBV10-3,many,TRBJ2-7,TRBD1,CAISDPDRVAVYEQYF,TGTGCCATCAGTGACCCGGACAGGGTAGCAGTTTACGAGCAGTACTTC
TRBV7-2,few,TRBJ1-2,-,CASSLLGIGGYTF,TGTGCCAGCAGCTTATTGGGTATCGGAGGCTACACCTTC
TRBV10-1,many,TRBJ1-2,-,CASSESRDYGYTF,TGCGCCAGCAGTGAGTCGCGGGATTATGGCTACACCTTC
TRBV2,many,TRBJ1-1,-,CAASPDVGEAFF,TGTGCCGCATCCCCCGACGTTGGTGAAGCTTTCTTT
TRBV6-1,-,TRBJ2-2,TRBD2,CASSATWTSGRTSNTGELFF,TGTGCCAGCAGTGCGACCTGGACTAGCGGGAGAACCTCGAACACCGGGGAGCTGTTTTTT
TRBV5-4,-,TRBJ1-6,-,CASSLGSGSLHF,TGTGCCAGCAGCTTGGGCTCGGGGTCCCTCCACTTT
TRBV29-1,-,TRBJ2-7,TRBD1,CSVGPDRGYEQYF,TGCAGCGTTGGCCCGGACAGGGGTTACGAGCAGTACTTC